These 24 T cell receptor beta chains came from one sample sequenced in a study of blood T cells in healthy people across ages. For the second PCR, which ran for about 7 to 11 cycles, a sample-barcoded 5' primer and a J-beta primer mix were used. MiXCR, run by TCRdb on the 5' RACE reads, gives a single entry per CDR3 protein. The sample holds more than 800,000 distinct CDR3 sequences, 40% to 45% seen once. The sample taken for sequencing was blood. The source of these receptors is a woman aged 55-69 years in good health.

This clonotype was detected only a few times. The genes are TRBV6-2 or TRBV6-3 and TRBJ2-6; D is uncertain. The CDR3 length is 16 residues. Germline loops: CDR1 MNHEY, CDR2 SVGEGT. Trimming shortened V by 8 bases and J by 0 bases, and 14 bases separated the two germline ends. The CDR3 protein is CASFSRVFSGANVLTF. CDR3 in DNA: TGTGCCAGCTTTAGTCGTGTGTTCTCTGGGGCCAACGTCCTGACTTTC.

The chain recombines TRBV25-1 with TRBJ2-5, with D perhaps matching TRBD1 or TRBD2 (6 bases each). Germline CDR1 MGHDK, CDR2 SYGVNS. The CDR3 has 14 amino acids. V lost 6 bases and J lost 11, with 22 bases in between. The CDR3 sequence is CASRGGGEKSEQYF. CDR3 coding DNA: TGTGCCAGCAGGGGGGGCGGGGAGAAGAGTGAGCAGTACTTC. The whole variable domain, remainder taken from reference TRBV25-1 and TRBJ2-5, is EADIYQTPRYLVIGTGKKITLECSQTMGHDKMYWYQQDPGMELHLIHYSYGVNSTEKGDLSSESTVSRIRTEHFPLTLESARPSHTSQYLCASRGGGEKSEQYFGPGTRLLVL.

This clonotype was found a few times. The chain joins TRBV28 to TRBJ2-7, with D maybe TRBD2 (6 bases). The CDR3 totals 15 residues. CDR1 and CDR2 (germline): MDHEN, SYDVKM. Trimming removed 3 bases from V and 6 bases from J, with 18 bases in between. The CDR3 reads CASSFRETSLAEQYF. The DNA for the CDR3 is TGTGCCAGCAGTTTTAGGGAGACTAGTCTTGCCGAGCAGTACTTC.

The CDR3 sequence is CASSGGGRDSYNEQFF. CDR3 DNA: TGTGCCAGCAGTGGCGGCGGGAGGGACTCCTACAATGAGCAGTTCTTC. The chain carries TRBV6-1 and TRBJ2-1; 9 bases line up with TRBD2. The CDR3 is 16 amino acids. Germline-derived CDR1 and CDR2 are MNHNS and SASEGT. The ends lost 4 bases at V and 0 bases at J; junction bases unmatched: 4.

The V and J genes are TRBV11-2 and TRBJ2-1; the D gene could be TRBD1 or TRBD2 (5 bases each). Germline CDR1 is SGHAT and CDR2 is FQNNGV. The ends were cut back, 5 bases at V and 1 base at J, with 18 bases in the middle. CDR3 length: 17 residues. As DNA, the CDR3 is TGTGCCAGCAGCCAAACCCCGGGGCGGCGATCCTACAATGAGCAGTTCTTC. As protein: CASSQTPGRRSYNEQFF.

The genes are TRBV25-1 and TRBJ1-2; D ambiguous. Germline assignment: CDR1 MGHDK and CDR2 SYGVNS. The CDR3 totals 12 residues. V shed 7 bases and J shed 6 bases, with 12 bases lying between them. CDR3 loop: CASTGGLDGYTF. The CDR3 DNA reads TGTGCCAGCACGGGAGGGCTGGATGGCTACACCTTC.

This clonotype was detected a few times. V gene TRBV3-1 combines with J gene TRBJ2-7; no reliable D call. Germline loops: CDR1 LGHDT, CDR2 YNNKEL (reference sequence). The CDR3 runs 12 residues. Trimming took 5 bases from V and 6 from J, leaving 11 bases between them. The CDR3 protein is CASSSPVGEQYF. Written as DNA, the CDR3 is TGTGCCAGCAGCTCCCCCGTCGGCGAGCAGTACTTC.

This clonotype has a single count. The genes are TRBV11-2 and TRBJ2-5, with TRBD2 identical over 9 bases. This CDR3 contains 16 residues. In germline, CDR1 is SGHAT, CDR2 FQNNGV. The V gene end was trimmed by 2 bases and the J gene end by 5 bases; junction bases not matched to a gene: 9. CDR3 sequence reads: CASSLNPSGTLETQYF. The CDR3 DNA sequence: TGTGCCAGCAGCTTAAATCCTAGCGGGACTCTCGAGACCCAGTACTTC.

This clonotype was observed a single time. V gene TRBV3-1 combines with J gene TRBJ2-3; 7 bases agree with TRBD2. The junction had 4 bases not matched to a gene; V was cut back by 4 bases and J by 0 bases. The CDR3 contains 15 residues. Per the germline V gene, CDR1 is LGHDT and CDR2 is YNNKEL (reference sequence). DNA for the CDR3: TGTGCCAGCAGCCGGGGGACTACGAGCACAGATACGCAGTATTTT. Translating it yields CASSRGTTSTDTQYF.

The CDR3: CASSSAGHEQFF. Written as DNA, the CDR3 is TGTGCCAGCAGCTCGGCGGGACATGAGCAGTTCTTC. V and J are TRBV7-9 and TRBJ2-1, with D tentatively TRBD2 (6 bases). The CDR3 loop spans 12 amino acids. V was trimmed by 4 bases and J by 8 bases, leaving 9 bases between them. Per the germline V gene, CDR1 is SEHNR and CDR2 is FQNEAQ (reference sequence).

This clonotype has just a few counts. This chain links TRBV5-1 with TRBJ2-1; a weak D match, TRBD1 (5 bases). This CDR3 comprises 15 residues. The ends were cut back, 4 bases at V and 3 bases at J, with 14 bases in the middle. CDR1 SGHRS and CDR2 YFSETQ come from the germline V gene. The CDR3 is CASSPGLGDYNEQFF. Written as DNA, the CDR3 is TGCGCCAGCAGCCCCGGGCTAGGGGACTACAATGAGCAGTTCTTC.

The chain links TRBV6-1 to TRBJ1-2; tentatively, D is TRBD1 (5 bases). Germline V gives CDR1 MNHNS, CDR2 SASEGT. The V end lost 7 bases, the J end lost 4 bases, and 16 bases lay between the germline ends. This CDR3 has 14 amino acids. CDR3 bases: TGTGCCAGCAAAACCGGGACGAGCGTCTATGGCTACACCTTC. It is translated as CASKTGTSVYGYTF.

Comment on this clonotype: The junction and the germline gene differ at one end; a read error may be behind it. The CDR3 is CGCSYYNEQFF. The CDR3 DNA reads as TGTGGGTGTTCCTATTACAATGAGCAGTTCTTC. The rearrangement uses TRBV29-1 and TRBJ2-1; D unresolved. From germline, CDR1 is SQVTM and CDR2 ANQGSEA. This CDR3 is built from 11 residues.

This chain connects TRBV2 to TRBJ2-1, with TRBD1 matching over 7 bases. The CDR3 contains 15 residues. The V segment lost 1 base and the J segment 8 bases; nucleotides outside the gene matches: 8. CDR1 and CDR2 from the germline V gene are SNHLY and FYNNEI. As DNA, the CDR3 is TGTGCCAGCAGTGAAGGGACAGGACAATCTGATGAGCAGTTCTTC. Its translation: CASSEGTGQSDEQFF.

There are a few counts of this clonotype. The chain employs TRBV27 and TRBJ2-2; the D is unclear. The germline V gene has CDR1 MNHEY and CDR2 SMNVEV (reference sequence). This CDR3 has 11 residues. Trimming stripped 7 bases from V and 3 bases from J, with 3 bases between. The CDR3 DNA reads TGTGCCAGCAAGGACACCGGGGAGCTGTTTTTT. Translated: CASKDTGELFF.

The chain couples TRBV6-6 to TRBJ2-7; possible D gene TRBD1, 7 bases. The V and J ends lost 7 bases and 1 base respectively, with 17 bases between them. In germline, CDR1 is MNHNY, CDR2 SVGAGI (reference sequence). CDR3 length: 15 residues. The CDR3 sequence is CASTGGTVRSYEQYF. CDR3 in DNA: TGTGCCAGCACAGGGGGGACGGTCAGATCCTACGAGCAGTACTTC.

The rearrangement links TRBV5-6 to TRBJ2-3; no definite D call. Per the germline V gene, CDR1 is SGHDT and CDR2 is YYEEEE. This CDR3 comprises 13 residues. V lost 4 bases and J lost 8, with 14 bases in between. CDR3 sequence (DNA): TGTGCCAGCAGCCAGCCCTATCCTGGTACGCAGTATTTT. Protein product: CASSQPYPGTQYF.

Written as DNA, the CDR3 is TGTGCCAGCAGTTACTTCCCGGGTCTCCTTGGACTAGCGGCCTCCTACGAGCAGTACTTC. It translates to CASSYFPGLLGLAASYEQYF. V gene TRBV27 combines with J gene TRBJ2-7; TRBD2 agrees at 10 bases. This CDR3 is built from 20 residues. Trimming took 4 bases from V and 0 from J; bases not matched to a gene: 18. The germline CDR1 and CDR2 sequences are MNHEY and SMNVEV (reference sequence).

The chain links TRBV20-1 to TRBJ2-7; D is unresolved. CDR3 length equals 15 residues. In germline, CDR1 is DFQATT, CDR2 SNEGSKA (reference sequence). The germline V and J ends were trimmed by 3 bases and 5 bases, with 20 bases remaining between them. CDR3 protein: CSARSTRFLMNEQYF. The CDR3 DNA reads TGCAGTGCTAGGAGCACAAGGTTTTTAATGAACGAGCAGTACTTC.

This clonotype was recorded only once. The chain recombines TRBV15 with TRBJ1-6; 8 positions match TRBD1. Germline V gene data show CDR1 as LNHNV and CDR2 as YYDKDF (reference sequence). The CDR3 contains 17 residues. Unmatched junction bases numbered 11, after V lost 0 bases and J lost 10 bases. The CDR3 region is CATSRDMPGQGGSPLHF. Written as DNA, the CDR3 is TGTGCCACCAGCAGAGACATGCCCGGACAGGGAGGATCACCCCTCCACTTT.

This chain connects TRBV6-5 to TRBJ2-1, with TRBD2 matching over 8 bases. The V segment lost 4 bases and the J segment 3 bases; nucleotides outside the gene matches: 11. The germline V gene encodes CDR1 MNHEY and CDR2 SVGAGI. The CDR3 extends over 17 amino acids. CDR3 nucleotides: TGTGCCAGCAGTTTGACCGCGGGAGGAGCTAACTACAATGAGCAGTTCTTC. Protein: CASSLTAGGANYNEQFF.

The genes are TRBV28 and TRBJ2-7, with D unclear. The CDR3 length is 13 residues. The V and J ends lost 2 bases and 6 bases respectively, with 11 bases between them. Germline lookup yields CDR1 MDHEN and CDR2 SYDVKM. The CDR3 DNA reads as TGTGCCAGCAGTTTAGAGTTCGCTGGCGAGCAGTACTTC. Translated, it gives CASSLEFAGEQYF.

The V and J genes are TRBV28 and TRBJ1-2; D gene ambiguous. This CDR3 has 11 residues. V was pared by 5 bases and J by 8 bases, with 9 bases between. Germline assignment: CDR1 MDHEN and CDR2 SYDVKM. In DNA form, the CDR3 reads TGTGCCAGCAGTGCCCCTTTAGGCTACACCTTC. Translation gives CASSAPLGYTF.

This clonotype has just a few counts. The chain employs TRBV7-2 and TRBJ2-1, with D possibly matching TRBD2 (7 bases). V was pared by 7 bases and J by 10 bases, with 20 bases between. CDR1 and CDR2 (germline): SGHTA, FQGNSA. CDR3 size: 14 residues. The CDR3 DNA reads TGTGCCAGCACCCGAGGGGGGGCCAGTACAGAGCAGTTCTTC. Translated: CASTRGGASTEQFF.